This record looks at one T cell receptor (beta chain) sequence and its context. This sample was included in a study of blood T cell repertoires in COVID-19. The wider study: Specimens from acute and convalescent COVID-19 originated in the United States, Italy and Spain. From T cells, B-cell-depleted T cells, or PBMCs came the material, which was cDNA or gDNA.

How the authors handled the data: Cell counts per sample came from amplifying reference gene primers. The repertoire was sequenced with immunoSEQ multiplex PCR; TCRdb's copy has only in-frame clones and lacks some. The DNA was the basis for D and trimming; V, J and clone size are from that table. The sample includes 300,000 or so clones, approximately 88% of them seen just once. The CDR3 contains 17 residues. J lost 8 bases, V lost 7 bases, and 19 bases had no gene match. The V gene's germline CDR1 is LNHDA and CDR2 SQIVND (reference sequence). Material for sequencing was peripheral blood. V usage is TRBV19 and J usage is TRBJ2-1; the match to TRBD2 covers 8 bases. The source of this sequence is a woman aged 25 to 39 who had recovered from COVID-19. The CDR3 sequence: CASTDPGLAEIEDEQFF. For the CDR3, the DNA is TGTGCCAGTACCGACCCCGGACTAGCAGAGATTGAGGATGAGCAGTTCTTC.